This T cell receptor beta chain is from a study of T cells in pancreatic ductal adenocarcinoma. No neoadjuvant therapy was given to the selected pancreatic ductal adenocarcinoma patients before their surgery. Broader study findings: Compared with tumor, blood showed more total productive templates and around 8.1-fold more clonotypes. Tumor-versus-blood clonality comparisons may be biased toward lower tumor diversity. No significant tumor-blood clonality difference; means were about 0.12 and 0.073. The resected cohort was biased toward the minority with early-stage disease.

Points on this clone: Its antigen remains unknown.

TCRdb's table, derived via immunoSEQ multiplex PCR, lists solely in-frame clones and lacks some. Of 100,000 or so clones in the sample, around 96% were seen once. This sequence was found in a human donor with pancreatic ductal adenocarcinoma. Material for sequencing was PBMCs.

DNA for the CDR3: TGTGCCAGCAGCTTAAACGGACAAAATGAGCAGTACTTC. Protein sequence: CASSLNGQNEQYF. The chain couples TRBV7-9 to TRBJ2-7, with D tentatively TRBD1 (5 bases). V lost 2 bases and J 7 bases, leaving 12 bases between the germline ends. This CDR3 region has 13 residues. Germline-derived CDR1 and CDR2 are SEHNR and FQNEAQ (reference sequence).